These 19 T cell receptor beta chains were all obtained from the same sample, sequenced in a study of a mutant IDH1 vaccine in newly diagnosed glioma. Their antigen targets remain unknown. Stated time point: week 5, during vaccination. Topical imiquimod was applied with each vaccine dose, which held 300 ug of mutant IDH1 20-mer peptide. Sequencing was performed with immunoSEQ multiplex PCR; in TCRdb, only in-frame clones are kept and a portion is missing. The sample contains tens of thousands of clones, around 90% of which appear only once. Sequenced here: PBMCs, sampled from a glioma patient whose treatment included an IDH1 peptide vaccine. These receptors originate from a woman aged 45-65 years with glioma.

The rearrangement links TRBV25-1 to TRBJ2-2, with D perhaps TRBD1 (6 bases). Germline loops: CDR1 MGHDK, CDR2 SYGVNS. This CDR3 contains 14 residues. V lost 6 bases to trimming and J lost 0 bases, with 8 bases between them. The CDR3 DNA reads TGTGCCAGCAGGGACAGCACGAACACCGGGGAGCTGTTTTTT. Translating gives CASRDSTNTGELFF.

The CDR3, as DNA: TGTGCCAGCAGCGTAGGTGGGAGGAGGGGGGATACGCAGTATTTT. It codes for CASSVGGRRGDTQYF. V is TRBV9 and J is TRBJ2-3, with D perhaps given as TRBD1 or TRBD2 (6 bases each). This CDR3 has 15 residues. Germline lookup yields CDR1 SGDLS and CDR2 YYNGEE. The V end was cut by 0 bases, the J end by 6 bases, with 14 bases between. Based on the CDR3 plus reference TRBV9 and TRBJ2-3, the full variable domain is DSGVTQTPKHLITATGQRVTLRCSPRSGDLSVYWYQQSLDQGLQFLIQYYNGEERAKGNILERFSAQQFPDLHSELNLSSLELGDSALYFCASSVGGRRGDTQYFGPGTRLTVL.

The DNA of the CDR3 is TGTGCCAGCAGTTTATTAGAGGGGGCGTACGAGCAGTACTTC. Encoded protein: CASSLLEGAYEQYF. The chain has TRBV27 and TRBJ2-7; TRBD1 matches 7 bases. Unmatched junction bases numbered 4, after V lost 1 base and J lost 4 bases. CDR3 length equals 14 residues. CDR1 and CDR2 from the germline V gene are MNHEY and SMNVEV (reference sequence).

In this sample, this clone turned up once. The identical CDR3 is also encoded by other nucleotide sequences in the sample. The chain couples TRBV28 to TRBJ2-7; 9 positions agree with TRBD1. The CDR3 runs 13 residues. Germline V gives CDR1 MDHEN, CDR2 SYDVKM. Trimming took 5 bases from V and 2 from J; bases not matched to a gene: 1. The CDR3 sequence is CASSGTGPYEQYF. The DNA for the CDR3 is TGTGCCAGCAGTGGGACAGGGCCCTACGAGCAGTACTTC.

V gene TRBV5-6 combines with J gene TRBJ1-5, with D uncertain. This CDR3 is built from 14 residues. V was shortened by 0 bases and J by 2 bases, with 6 bases between the two germline ends. CDR1 and CDR2 (germline): SGHDT, YYEEEE. CDR3 bases: TGTGCCAGCAGCTTGGGGGTCGGCAATCAGCCCCAGCATTTT. This sequence encodes CASSLGVGNQPQHF.

The V gene is TRBV30, the J gene TRBJ2-1; the match to TRBD1 covers 8 bases. Germline lookup yields CDR1 GTSNPN and CDR2 SVGIG (reference sequence). Trimming cost V 1 base and J 8 bases; bases outside gene matches: 7. This CDR3 is built from 14 residues. CDR3 sequence reads: CAWSGDRRVYEQFF. CDR3 DNA sequence: TGTGCCTGGAGTGGGGACAGGCGTGTATATGAGCAGTTCTTC.

J is TRBJ2-3 and V is TRBV19, with 7 bases matching TRBD2. Germline V gene lookup returns CDR1 LNHDA and CDR2 SQIVND (reference sequence). This CDR3 has 17 residues. The junction had 10 bases not matched to a gene; V was cut back by 3 bases and J by 1 base. Here the CDR3 reads CASSMERGLPGTDTQYF. CDR3 in DNA: TGTGCCAGTAGTATGGAGCGGGGTCTGCCGGGCACAGATACGCAGTATTTT.

The chain recombines TRBV9 with TRBJ2-7; 8 bases fit TRBD2. The CDR3 is 17 residues long. Trimming removed 0 bases from V and 6 bases from J; junction bases left unmatched: 14. Germline loops: CDR1 SGDLS, CDR2 YYNGEE. This chain's CDR3 is CASSVDGRSGSFSEQYF. In DNA, the CDR3 is TGTGCCAGCAGCGTAGATGGTCGGAGCGGGAGTTTTAGCGAGCAGTACTTC.

This clone was counted a few times. CDR3 amino acids: CASRQGPNYGYTF. CDR3 nucleotides: TGTGCCAGCAGGCAAGGACCGAACTATGGCTACACCTTC. The chain combines TRBV6-5 with TRBJ1-2; no reliable D call. Looked up from germline, CDR1 is MNHEY and CDR2 is SVGAGI. The CDR3 is 13 amino acids. V was clipped by 6 bases and J by 2 bases, with 10 bases between them.

V usage is TRBV9 and J usage is TRBJ2-7; 7 nucleotides line up with TRBD2. Germline V gives CDR1 SGDLS, CDR2 YYNGEE. V trimming: 4 bases; J trimming: 5 bases; junction bases outside the gene matches: 12. The CDR3 contains 15 residues. The CDR3 DNA reads TGTGCCAGCAGCTACAGAGGGACTAATCAACACGAGCAGTACTTC. The encoded protein is CASSYRGTNQHEQYF. Filled out from reference TRBV9 and TRBJ2-7, the complete variable domain reads DSGVTQTPKHLITATGQRVTLRCSPRSGDLSVYWYQQSLDQGLQFLIQYYNGEERAKGNILERFSAQQFPDLHSELNLSSLELGDSALYFCASSYRGTNQHEQYFGPGTRLTVT.

This rearrangement joins TRBV9 to TRBJ2-1; 11 bases are shared with TRBD1. Germline loops: CDR1 SGDLS, CDR2 YYNGEE. The ends lost 3 bases at V and 0 bases at J; junction bases unmatched: 2. This CDR3 has 16 residues. CDR3 DNA sequence: TGTGCCAGCAGCGGCGGGACAGGGGGCTCCTACAATGAGCAGTTCTTC. This encodes CASSGGTGGSYNEQFF.

The chain combines TRBV13 with TRBJ1-3; D may be TRBD1 (5 bases). Deletions cut 0 bases from V and 2 bases from J, with 8 bases between. The CDR3 consists of 15 residues. Germline values: CDR1 PRHDT, CDR2 FYEKMQ (reference sequence). The CDR3 nucleotides read TGTGCCAGCAGCTTAGGGGGGGGACCTGGAAACACCATATATTTT. This translates into CASSLGGGPGNTIYF.

V gene TRBV6-5 combines with J gene TRBJ2-5, with D perhaps TRBD1 or TRBD2 (5 bases each). The germline V and J ends were trimmed by 6 bases and 3 bases, with 14 bases remaining between them. The CDR3 covers 14 residues. Germline CDR1 is MNHEY and CDR2 is SVGAGI. The CDR3 DNA sequence: TGTGCCAGCAGCCAGGGTTGGCGGGAAGAGACCCAGTACTTC. It codes for CASSQGWREETQYF.

This chain connects TRBV19 to TRBJ2-5; D remains unclear. Germline V lookup: CDR1 LNHDA, CDR2 SQIVND (reference sequence). The CDR3 is 14 amino acids. The V gene lost 1 base and the J gene lost 5 bases, with 11 bases spanning the gap. This CDR3 is CASSIGTGYETQYF. The CDR3 nucleotides read TGTGCCAGTAGTATAGGTACTGGTTATGAGACCCAGTACTTC.

The rearrangement uses TRBV14 and TRBJ2-7, with TRBD2 as a possible D gene (6 bases). Germline V gene data show CDR1 as SGHDN and CDR2 as FVKESK. The V gene lost 2 bases and the J gene lost 1 base, with 9 bases spanning the gap. The CDR3 is 14 amino acids. This chain's CDR3 is CASSQPGLSYEQYF. The CDR3, as DNA: TGTGCCAGCAGCCAACCGGGACTTTCCTACGAGCAGTACTTC. The full variable domain, with the rest looked up from reference TRBV14 and TRBJ2-7, is EAGVTQFPSHSVIEKGQTVTLRCDPISGHDNLYWYRRVMGKEIKFLLHFVKESKQDESGMPNNRFLAERTGGTYSTLKVQPAELEDSGVYFCASSQPGLSYEQYFGPGTRLTVT.

The rearrangement links TRBV5-1 to TRBJ2-5, with 7 positions matching TRBD2. CDR1 is SGHRS and CDR2 is YFSETQ in the germline V gene. The CDR3 contains 14 residues. V dropped 0 bases and J dropped 6; count of bases not matched to a gene: 5. The CDR3 bases are TGCGCCAGCAGCTTGGGGACTAGTAGGCAGACCCAGTACTTC. As protein: CASSLGTSRQTQYF.

CDR3 sequence reads: CASSIGAAQSSYNEQFF. The CDR3 coding sequence is TGTGCCAGTAGTATAGGGGCAGCGCAGAGCTCCTACAATGAGCAGTTCTTC. V usage is TRBV19 and J usage is TRBJ2-1; no clear D. CDR1 is LNHDA and CDR2 is SQIVND in the germline V gene (reference sequence). V lost 1 base, J lost 0 bases, and 13 bases lay in between. The CDR3 loop spans 17 amino acids.

The V call is TRBV5-1, the J call TRBJ2-7; 7 nucleotides match TRBD2. The length of the CDR3 is 14 residues. After removal of 3 bases from V and 2 bases from J, the junction contained 5 bases not matched to a gene. Germline V gene data show CDR1 as SGHRS and CDR2 as YFSETQ. In DNA form, the CDR3 reads TGCGCCAGCAGCTACCGGGACTACGCCTACGAGCAGTACTTC. This translates into CASSYRDYAYEQYF. The full variable domain, completed using reference TRBV5-1 and TRBJ2-7, is KAGVTQTPRYLIKTRGQQVTLSCSPISGHRSVSWYQQTPGQGLQFLFEYFSETQRNKGNFPGRFSGRQFSNSRSEMNVSTLELGDSALYLCASSYRDYAYEQYFGPGTRLTVT.

The chain carries TRBV5-1 and TRBJ1-5, with TRBD1 as a possible D gene (5 bases). The CDR3 is 15 amino acids. Per germline, CDR1 SGHRS and CDR2 YFSETQ. V was cut by 0 bases and J by 5 bases, with 12 bases left in between. The CDR3 reads CASSLAPGLDQPQHF. DNA for the CDR3: TGCGCCAGCAGCTTGGCCCCAGGGTTGGATCAGCCCCAGCATTTT.